This TCR beta chain was obtained from a study of vaccination and CD4 T cells after COVID-19. Study context: Stimulation used overlapping spike peptides from SARS-CoV-2, HCoV-NL63, HCoV-OC43 and HCoV-229E.

Time point indicated: late sampling 161 to 241 days after vaccination in a few convalescent patients. Treatment in this sample: roughly nine-day PBMC culture with coronavirus spike peptide pools or control peptides (ViraFEST assay). Once obtained from cultured CD4+ T cells, the DNA was sequenced using the Oncomine TCR Beta short-read assay. Investigators isolated genomic DNA from cultured CD4+ T cells. Via MiXCR, TCRdb re-called the PCR reads, giving one row per CDR3 protein. The repertoire has 20,000 to 25,000 distinct CDR3 sequences, 42% of them found once; the top ten carry roughly a tenth. Germline V CDR1 and CDR2: MDHEN, SYDVKM. The CDR3 has 13 residues. Between the trimmed V and J ends, which lost 4 bases and 4 bases, there was a span of 10 bases. This clonotype was observed a single time. The antigen remains unidentified.

The source of this sequence is a human donor who had recovered from COVID-19. J is TRBJ1-2 and V is TRBV28; D is unresolved. The sequenced sample was CD4+ T cells from blood, cultured in vitro, obtained about 7 months after SARS-CoV-2 vaccination. For the CDR3, the DNA is TGTGCCAGCAGTTCGAGTTCTTTCTATGGCTACACCTTC. Translated, it gives CASSSSSFYGYTF.